This TCR beta chain was recorded in a study of blood T cell repertoires in COVID-19. Whole-study context: Specimens from acute and convalescent COVID-19 originated in the United States, Italy and Spain. Sources were T cells, B-cell-depleted T cells, or PBMCs; the material itself was cDNA or gDNA.

Authors' processing steps: Amplification with reference gene primers provided the estimates of nucleated cell counts. The data were produced by immunoSEQ multiplex PCR, yet TCRdb's version contains in-frame clones alone and is incomplete. The V and J calls and the clone size are those of that table, but D and trimming were determined from the DNA. The table records over 250,000 clones, roughly 90% of them present only once. The germline gives CDR1 LNHDA, CDR2 SQIVND (reference sequence). The V end was cut by 4 bases, the J end by 5 bases, with 15 bases between. The CDR3 covers 15 residues. Sample: peripheral blood. The chain links TRBV19 to TRBJ1-5; D may be TRBD1 (6 bases). This TCR was sampled from a middle-aged man with acute or convalescent COVID-19. CDR3: CASSTWDTRDQPQHF. CDR3 nucleotides: TGTGCCAGTAGTACTTGGGACACCAGGGATCAGCCCCAGCATTTT.